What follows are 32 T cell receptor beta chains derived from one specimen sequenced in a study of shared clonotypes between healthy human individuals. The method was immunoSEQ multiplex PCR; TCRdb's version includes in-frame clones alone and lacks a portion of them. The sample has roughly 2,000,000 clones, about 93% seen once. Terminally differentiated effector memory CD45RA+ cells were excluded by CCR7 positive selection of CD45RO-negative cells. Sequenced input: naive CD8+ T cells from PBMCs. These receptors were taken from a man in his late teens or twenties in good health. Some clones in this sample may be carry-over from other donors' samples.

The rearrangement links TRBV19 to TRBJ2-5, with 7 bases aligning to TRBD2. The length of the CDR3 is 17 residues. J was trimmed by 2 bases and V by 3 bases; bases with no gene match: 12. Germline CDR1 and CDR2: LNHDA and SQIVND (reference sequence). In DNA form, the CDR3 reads TGTGCCAGTAGTATGGATCCTGCGGGGGAAGTACAAGAGACCCAGTACTTC. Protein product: CASSMDPAGEVQETQYF.

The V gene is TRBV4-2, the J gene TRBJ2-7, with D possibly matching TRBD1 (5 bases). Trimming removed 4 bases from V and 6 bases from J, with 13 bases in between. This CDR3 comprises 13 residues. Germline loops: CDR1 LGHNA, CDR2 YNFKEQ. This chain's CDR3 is CASSLGLRGEQYF. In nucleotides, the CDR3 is TGTGCCAGCAGCCTAGGGCTAAGGGGCGAGCAGTACTTC.

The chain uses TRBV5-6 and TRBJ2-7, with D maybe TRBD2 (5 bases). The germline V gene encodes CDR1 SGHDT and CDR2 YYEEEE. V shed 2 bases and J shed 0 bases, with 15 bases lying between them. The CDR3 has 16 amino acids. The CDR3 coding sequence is TGTGCCAGCAGCTTTGATGGGCGGGCGAGCTCCTACGAGCAGTACTTC. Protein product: CASSFDGRASSYEQYF. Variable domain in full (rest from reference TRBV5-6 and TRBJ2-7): DAGVTQSPTHLIKTRGQQVTLRCSPKSGHDTVSWYQQALGQGPQFIFQYYEEEERQRGNFPDRFSGHQFPNYSSELNVNALLLGDSALYLCASSFDGRASSYEQYFGPGTRLTVT.

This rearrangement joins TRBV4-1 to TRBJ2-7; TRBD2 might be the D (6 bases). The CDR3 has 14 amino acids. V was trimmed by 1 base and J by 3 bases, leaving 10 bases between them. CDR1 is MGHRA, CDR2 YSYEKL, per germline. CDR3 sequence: CASSQGGSGYEQYF. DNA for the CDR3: TGCGCCAGCAGCCAAGGCGGTAGCGGCTACGAGCAGTACTTC.

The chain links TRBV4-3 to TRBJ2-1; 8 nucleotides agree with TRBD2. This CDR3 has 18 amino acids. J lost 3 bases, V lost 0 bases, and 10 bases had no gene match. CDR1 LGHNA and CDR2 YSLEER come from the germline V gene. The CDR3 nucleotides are TGCGCCAGCAGCCAAGATTGGATAGGAACTAGCGGCTACAATGAGCAGTTCTTC. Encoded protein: CASSQDWIGTSGYNEQFF.

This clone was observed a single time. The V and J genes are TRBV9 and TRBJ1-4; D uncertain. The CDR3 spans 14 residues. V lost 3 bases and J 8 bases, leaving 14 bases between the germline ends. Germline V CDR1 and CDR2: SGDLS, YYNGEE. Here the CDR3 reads CASSERVGREKLFF. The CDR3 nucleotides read TGTGCCAGCAGCGAGAGGGTGGGCAGAGAAAAACTGTTTTTT. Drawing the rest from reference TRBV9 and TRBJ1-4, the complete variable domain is DSGVTQTPKHLITATGQRVTLRCSPRSGDLSVYWYQQSLDQGLQFLIQYYNGEERAKGNILERFSAQQFPDLHSELNLSSLELGDSALYFCASSERVGREKLFFGSGTQLSVL.

The CDR3 is CASSFSGGTRQYF. CDR3 DNA sequence: TGTGCCAGCAGTTTTTCCGGGGGTACACGGCAGTACTTC. This sequence joins TRBV27 and TRBJ2-7; tentative D call: TRBD2 (6 bases). The CDR3 contains 13 residues. Germline CDR1 and CDR2: MNHEY and SMNVEV (reference sequence). The ends were cut back, 3 bases at V and 9 bases at J, with 15 bases in the middle.

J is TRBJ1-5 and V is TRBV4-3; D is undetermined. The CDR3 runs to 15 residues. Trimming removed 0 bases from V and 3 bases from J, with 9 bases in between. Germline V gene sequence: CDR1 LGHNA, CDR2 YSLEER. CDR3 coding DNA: TGCGCCAGCAGCCAAGACGGCGGATTCAATCAGCCCCAGCATTTT. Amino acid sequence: CASSQDGGFNQPQHF.

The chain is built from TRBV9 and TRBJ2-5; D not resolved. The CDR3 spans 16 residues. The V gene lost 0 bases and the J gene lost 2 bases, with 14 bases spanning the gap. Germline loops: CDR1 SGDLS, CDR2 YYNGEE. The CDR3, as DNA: TGTGCCAGCAGCGTAGGTTTTCCCCTGGGGCAAGAGACCCAGTACTTC. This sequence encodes CASSVGFPLGQETQYF.

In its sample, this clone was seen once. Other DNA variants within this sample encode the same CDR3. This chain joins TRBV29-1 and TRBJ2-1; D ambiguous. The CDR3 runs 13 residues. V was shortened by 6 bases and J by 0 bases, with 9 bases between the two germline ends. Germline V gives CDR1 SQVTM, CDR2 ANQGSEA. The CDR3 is CSVVLSSYNEQFF. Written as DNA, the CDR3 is TGCAGCGTAGTACTAAGCTCCTACAATGAGCAGTTCTTC.

As DNA, the CDR3 is TGTGCCAGCAGCCCTCGTCCCCTGCTAGCGGACGGGCATGAGCAGTTCTTC. This encodes CASSPRPLLADGHEQFF. The chain employs TRBV7-7 and TRBJ2-1; TRBD2 matches 7 bases. The CDR3 length is 17 residues. Unmatched junction bases numbered 18, after V lost 5 bases and J lost 8 bases. From germline, CDR1 is SSHAT and CDR2 FNYEAQ (reference sequence).

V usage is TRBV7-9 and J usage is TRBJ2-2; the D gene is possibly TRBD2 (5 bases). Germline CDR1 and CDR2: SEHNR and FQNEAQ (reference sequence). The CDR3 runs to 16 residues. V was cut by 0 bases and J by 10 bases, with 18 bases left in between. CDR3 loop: CASSLAAGGENEELFF. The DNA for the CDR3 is TGTGCCAGCAGCTTAGCGGCTGGTGGGGAGAACGAGGAGCTGTTTTTT.

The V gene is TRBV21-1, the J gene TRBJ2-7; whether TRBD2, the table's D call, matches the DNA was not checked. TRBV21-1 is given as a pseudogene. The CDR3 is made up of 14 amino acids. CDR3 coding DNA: TGTGCCAGCTGGAGCGGGAAAAGGGGTTTTGAGCAGTACTTC. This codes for CASWSGKRGFEQYF.

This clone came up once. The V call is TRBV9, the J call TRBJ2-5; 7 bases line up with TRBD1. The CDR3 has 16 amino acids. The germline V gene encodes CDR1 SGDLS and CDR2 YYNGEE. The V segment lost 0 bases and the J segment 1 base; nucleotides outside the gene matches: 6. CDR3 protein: CASSVEWGTVQETQYF. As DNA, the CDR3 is TGTGCCAGCAGCGTAGAGTGGGGGACAGTCCAAGAGACCCAGTACTTC. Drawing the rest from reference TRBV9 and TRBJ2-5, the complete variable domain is DSGVTQTPKHLITATGQRVTLRCSPRSGDLSVYWYQQSLDQGLQFLIQYYNGEERAKGNILERFSAQQFPDLHSELNLSSLELGDSALYFCASSVEWGTVQETQYFGPGTRLLVL.

The DNA of the CDR3 is TGCAGCGTTCGGACCCCGGGGGAGCAGTACTTC. It specifies CSVRTPGEQYF. This chain connects TRBV29-1 to TRBJ2-7; TRBD2 might be the D (5 bases). The CDR3 covers 11 residues. The V end was cut by 5 bases, the J end by 7 bases, with 12 bases between. Germline lookup yields CDR1 SQVTM and CDR2 ANQGSEA.

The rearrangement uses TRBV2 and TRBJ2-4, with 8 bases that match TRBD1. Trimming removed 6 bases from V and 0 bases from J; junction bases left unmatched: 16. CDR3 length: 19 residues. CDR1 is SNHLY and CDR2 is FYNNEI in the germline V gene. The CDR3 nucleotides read TGTGCCAGCAGCCCTCCCGACAGGGGAACCGTCTTAGCCAAAAACATTCAGTACTTC. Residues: CASSPPDRGTVLAKNIQYF. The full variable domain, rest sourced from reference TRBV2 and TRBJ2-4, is EPEVTQTPSHQVTQMGQEVILRCVPISNHLYFYWYRQILGQKVEFLVSFYNNEISEKSEIFDDQFSVERPDGSNFTLKIRSTKLEDSAMYFCASSPPDRGTVLAKNIQYFGAGTRLSVL.

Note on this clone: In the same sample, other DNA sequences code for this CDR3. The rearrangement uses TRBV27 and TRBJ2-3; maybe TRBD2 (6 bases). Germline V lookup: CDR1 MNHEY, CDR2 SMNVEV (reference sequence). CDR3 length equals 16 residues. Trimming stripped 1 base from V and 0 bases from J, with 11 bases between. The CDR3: CASSLLRTTSTDTQYF. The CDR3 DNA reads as TGTGCCAGCAGTTTATTAAGGACTACTAGCACAGATACGCAGTATTTT.

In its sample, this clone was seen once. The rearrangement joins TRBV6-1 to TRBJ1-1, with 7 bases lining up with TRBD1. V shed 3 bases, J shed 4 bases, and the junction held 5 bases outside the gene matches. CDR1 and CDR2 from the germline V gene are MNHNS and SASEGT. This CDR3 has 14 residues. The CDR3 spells CASSDNRGFTEAFF. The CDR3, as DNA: TGTGCCAGCAGTGATAACAGGGGTTTCACTGAAGCTTTCTTT.

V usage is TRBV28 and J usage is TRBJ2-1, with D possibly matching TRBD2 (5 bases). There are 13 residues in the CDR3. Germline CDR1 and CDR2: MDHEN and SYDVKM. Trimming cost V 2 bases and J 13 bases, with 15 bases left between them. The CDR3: CASSLGSVGRQFF. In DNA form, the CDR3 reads TGTGCCAGCAGTTTAGGGAGTGTGGGCAGACAGTTCTTC.

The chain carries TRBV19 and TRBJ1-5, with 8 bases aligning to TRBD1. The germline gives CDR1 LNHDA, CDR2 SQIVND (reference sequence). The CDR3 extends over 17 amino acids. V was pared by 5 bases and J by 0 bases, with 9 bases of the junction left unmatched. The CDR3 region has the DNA TGTGCCAGTAGTTCTGGCAGGGGGCAAAGTAGCAATCAGCCCCAGCATTTT. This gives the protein CASSSGRGQSSNQPQHF.

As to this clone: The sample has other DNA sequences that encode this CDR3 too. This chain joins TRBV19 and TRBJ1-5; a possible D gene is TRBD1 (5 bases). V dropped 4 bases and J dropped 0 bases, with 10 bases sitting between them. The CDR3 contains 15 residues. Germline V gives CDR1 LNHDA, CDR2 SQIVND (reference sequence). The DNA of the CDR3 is TGTGCCAGTAGTACTACAGGTTATAGCAATCAGCCCCAGCATTTT. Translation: CASSTTGYSNQPQHF. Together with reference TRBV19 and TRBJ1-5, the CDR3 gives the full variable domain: DGGITQSPKYLFRKEGQNVTLSCEQNLNHDAMYWYRQDPGQGLRLIYYSQIVNDFQKGDIAEGYSVSREKKESFPLTVTSAQKNPTAFYLCASSTTGYSNQPQHFGDGTRLSIL.

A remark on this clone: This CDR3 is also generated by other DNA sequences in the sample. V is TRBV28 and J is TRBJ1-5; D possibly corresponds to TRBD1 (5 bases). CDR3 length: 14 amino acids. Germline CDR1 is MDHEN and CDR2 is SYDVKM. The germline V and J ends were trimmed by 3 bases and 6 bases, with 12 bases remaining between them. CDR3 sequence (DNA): TGTGCCAGCAGTTTGCGGGGCGTGGGTCAGCCCCAGCATTTT. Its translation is CASSLRGVGQPQHF.

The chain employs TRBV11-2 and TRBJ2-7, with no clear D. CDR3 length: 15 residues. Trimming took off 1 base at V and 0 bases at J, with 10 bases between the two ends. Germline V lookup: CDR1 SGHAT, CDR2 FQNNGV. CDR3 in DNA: TGTGCCAGCAGCTTAGGCGGATCGAGCTCCTACGAGCAGTACTTC. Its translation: CASSLGGSSSYEQYF.

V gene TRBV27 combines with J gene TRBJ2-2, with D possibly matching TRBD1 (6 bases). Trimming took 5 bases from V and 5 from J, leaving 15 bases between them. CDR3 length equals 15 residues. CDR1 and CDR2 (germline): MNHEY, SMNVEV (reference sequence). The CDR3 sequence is CASSPILRGTGELFF. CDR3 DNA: TGTGCCAGCAGTCCCATCCTCAGGGGAACCGGGGAGCTGTTTTTT.

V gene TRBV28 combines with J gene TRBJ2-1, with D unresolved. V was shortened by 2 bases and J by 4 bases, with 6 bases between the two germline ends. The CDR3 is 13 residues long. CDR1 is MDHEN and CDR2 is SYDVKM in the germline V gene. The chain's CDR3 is CASSLIGYNEQFF. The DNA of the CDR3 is TGTGCCAGCAGTTTAATTGGGTACAATGAGCAGTTCTTC. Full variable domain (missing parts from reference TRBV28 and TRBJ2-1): DVKVTQSSRYLVKRTGEKVFLECVQDMDHENMFWYRQDPGLGLRLIYFSYDVKMKEKGDIPEGYSVSREKKERFSLILESASTNQTSMYLCASSLIGYNEQFFGPGTRLTVL.

The CDR3 sequence is CASSFDPNQPQHF. The CDR3, as DNA: TGTGCCAGCAGCTTCGACCCAAATCAGCCCCAGCATTTT. The chain has TRBV7-9 and TRBJ1-5, with unresolved D. The CDR3 is 13 amino acids. V lost 3 bases and J 4 bases, leaving 7 bases between the germline ends. CDR1 and CDR2 from the germline V gene are SEHNR and FQNEAQ (reference sequence). The complete variable domain, with remaining parts taken from reference TRBV7-9 and TRBJ1-5, reads DTGVSQNPRHKITKRGQNVTFRCDPISEHNRLYWYRQTLGQGPEFLTYFQNEAQLEKSRLLSDRFSAERPKGSFSTLEIQRTEQGDSAMYLCASSFDPNQPQHFGDGTRLSIL.

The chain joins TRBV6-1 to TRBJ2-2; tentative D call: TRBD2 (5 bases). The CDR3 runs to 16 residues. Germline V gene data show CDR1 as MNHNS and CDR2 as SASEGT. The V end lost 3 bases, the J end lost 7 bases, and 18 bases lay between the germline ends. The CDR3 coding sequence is TGTGCCAGCAGTGAGTTCTGGACTTCCCTCGGCGGGGAGCTGTTTTTT. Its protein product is CASSEFWTSLGGELFF.

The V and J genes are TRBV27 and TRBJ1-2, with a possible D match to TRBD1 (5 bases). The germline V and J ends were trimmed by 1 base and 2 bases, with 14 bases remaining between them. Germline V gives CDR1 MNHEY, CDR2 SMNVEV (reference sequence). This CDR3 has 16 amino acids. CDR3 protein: CASSLWSPGGNYGYTF. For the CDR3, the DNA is TGTGCCAGCAGTTTATGGTCCCCCGGGGGAAACTATGGCTACACCTTC.

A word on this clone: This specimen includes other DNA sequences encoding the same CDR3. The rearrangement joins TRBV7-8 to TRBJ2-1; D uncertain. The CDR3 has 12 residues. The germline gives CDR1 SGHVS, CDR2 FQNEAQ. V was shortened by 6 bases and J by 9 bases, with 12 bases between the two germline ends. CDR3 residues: CASSQSLGEQFF. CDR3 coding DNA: TGTGCCAGCAGTCAAAGCTTGGGTGAGCAGTTCTTC. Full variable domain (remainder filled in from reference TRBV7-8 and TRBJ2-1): GAGVSQSPRYKVAKRGQDVALRCDPISGHVSLFWYQQALGQGPEFLTYFQNEAQLDKSGLPSDRFFAERPEGSVSTLKIQRTQQEDSAVYLCASSQSLGEQFFGPGTRLTVL.

The CDR3 DNA reads TGTGCCAGCAGCCACAGGACTAGTTCTGGGGAGCTGTTTTTT. As protein: CASSHRTSSGELFF. J is TRBJ2-2 and V is TRBV9, with 7 bases identical to TRBD2. Looked up from germline, CDR1 is SGDLS and CDR2 is YYNGEE. The CDR3 runs to 14 residues. J lost 8 bases, V lost 4 bases, and 8 bases had no gene match.

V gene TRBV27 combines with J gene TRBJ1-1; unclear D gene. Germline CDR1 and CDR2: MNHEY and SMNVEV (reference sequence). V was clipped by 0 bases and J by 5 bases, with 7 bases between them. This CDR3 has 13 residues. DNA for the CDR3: TGTGCCAGCAGTTTATCGTTGTGGACTGAAGCTTTCTTT. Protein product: CASSLSLWTEAFF.

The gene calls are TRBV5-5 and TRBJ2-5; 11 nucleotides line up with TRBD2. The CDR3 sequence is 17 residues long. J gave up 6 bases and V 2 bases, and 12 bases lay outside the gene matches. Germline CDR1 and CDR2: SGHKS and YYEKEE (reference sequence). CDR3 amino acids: CASSFSGRDYIGKTQYF. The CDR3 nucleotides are TGTGCCAGCAGCTTTAGCGGGAGGGACTATATAGGCAAGACCCAGTACTTC.